Listed here are 3 T cell receptor beta chains from one sample, sequenced in a study of PD-1 blockade in classical Hodgkin lymphoma. Clones were read by immunoSEQ multiplex PCR, and TCRdb kept only the in-frame ones, dropping some. The table shows approximately 30,000 clones, with about four fifths occurring only once. The time point: cycle 4 day 1 (C4D1), after 6 weeks of nivolumab. Every one of the patients relapsed after autologous stem cell transplantation (brentuximab vedotin exposure was variable). The material was peripheral blood mononuclear cells (PBMCs), obtained before the fourth cycle of nivolumab. The receptors derive from a human donor with classical Hodgkin lymphoma.

The chain joins TRBV9 to TRBJ2-7, with D perhaps matching TRBD2 (5 bases). The CDR3 is 13 residues long. Trimming pared 2 bases from V and 2 bases from J, leaving 8 bases between. The germline gives CDR1 SGDLS, CDR2 YYNGEE. The CDR3 region is CASSVGLAYEQYF. The CDR3 DNA follows: TGTGCCAGCAGCGTTGGACTTGCCTACGAGCAGTACTTC.

The J gene is TRBJ1-4, the V gene TRBV4-1; D gene unclear. Trimming removed 0 bases from V and 4 bases from J, with 12 bases in between. Germline-derived CDR1 and CDR2 are MGHRA and YSYEKL. The CDR3 covers 16 residues. CDR3 region: CASSQDSGVINEKLFF. For the CDR3, the DNA is TGCGCCAGCAGCCAAGATTCCGGGGTCATTAATGAAAAACTGTTTTTT.

DNA for the CDR3: TGTGCCAGTAGTATACCGGGTCCTACTTCCAATGAGCAGTTCTTC. Translating it yields CASSIPGPTSNEQFF. This sequence joins TRBV19 and TRBJ2-1, with D hard to call. The V gene lost 2 bases and the J gene lost 6 bases, with 14 bases spanning the gap. CDR3 size: 15 residues. CDR1 is LNHDA and CDR2 is SQIVND in the germline V gene (reference sequence).